This T cell receptor (beta chain) was identified during a study of identical twins. Study outcomes and limitations: High-abundance cord blood beta clonotypes had fewer insertions; memory repertoires showed none. Low generation probability was overrepresented in out-of-frame alpha sequences shared by twins. The authors noted that invariant MAIT and iNKT cells could partly confound zero-insertion analyses. Conclusions were drawn cross-sectionally by statistical analysis, without following the same donors.

Points on this clonotype: Antigen unknown.

V was pared by 0 bases and J by 2 bases, with 2 bases of the junction left unmatched. Germline CDR1 is SGHVS and CDR2 is FNYEAQ. The CDR3 extends over 15 amino acids. MiXCR was run by TCRdb on the 5' RACE reads, yielding one entry per CDR3 protein. The table shows around 370,000 distinct CDR3 sequences, with approximately 10% occurring only once. This TCR was recovered from a woman aged 45-65 years in good health. The sequenced sample consisted of naive T cells sorted from blood. The rearrangement uses TRBV7-6 and TRBJ2-3, with TRBD2 matching over 7 bases. CDR3 sequence (DNA): TGTGCCAGCAGCTTAGCGGGAGGGAACACAGATACGCAGTATTTT. Translating gives CASSLAGGNTDTQYF.